A selection of T cell receptor beta chains follows, all from one sample in a study of T-cell reconstitution after alpha-beta-depleted transplantation in children. TCRdb re-derived calls from the PCR reads in MiXCR, one entry per CDR3 protein. The sample gives approximately 200,000 distinct CDR3 sequences, approximately 6% of which show up once; roughly 4.8% is in the top ten. The specimen was PBMCs, collected before TCRalphabeta/CD19-depleted stem cell transplant. Receptors originate from a girl in the first two years of life with combined immunodeficiency, due to receive a stem cell transplant. The CDR3 runs from the conserved cysteine through the conserved F or W. The order of the fields is V gene, D gene, J gene, clone size, CDR3 length, CDR3 protein, CDR3 DNA. D genes are given only for firm matches. A row's size may be missing; if present it is once, few, many or a size class.

>TRBV12-3/TRBV12-4|.|TRBJ2-5|few|14
CASSWGLPGETQYF
TGTGCCAGCAGTTGGGGGCTCCCGGGGGAGACCCAGTACTTC
>TRBV20-1|TRBD2|TRBJ2-1|many|14
CSAISGRMELEQFF
TGCAGTGCAATTAGCGGGAGGATGGAGCTTGAGCAGTTCTTC
>TRBV3-1|TRBD2|TRBJ2-2|medium-sized|15
CASSQDSGAGGELFF
TGTGCCAGCAGCCAGGATAGCGGGGCTGGCGGGGAGCTGTTTTTT
>TRBV28|.|TRBJ2-6|few|16
CASSFDRASGANVLTF
TGTGCCAGCAGTTTTGATAGGGCCTCTGGGGCCAACGTCCTGACTTTC
>TRBV7-3|.|TRBJ2-3|many|15
CASSWAPSSTDTQYF
TGTGCCAGCAGCTGGGCCCCATCTAGCACAGATACGCAGTATTTT
>TRBV28|.|TRBJ2-7|many|14
CASSLTRYSSEQYF
TGTGCCAGCAGTTTGACCCGCTATAGTTCCGAGCAGTACTTC
>TRBV10-3|.|TRBJ1-5|.|13
CAISESVSEPQHF
TGTGCCATCAGTGAGTCTGTCTCAGAGCCCCAGCATTTT
>TRBV27|TRBD1|TRBJ1-2|many|12
CASSLAGGGYTF
TGTGCCAGCAGTCTCGCAGGGGGTGGCTACACCTTC
>TRBV6-2/TRBV6-3|.|TRBJ2-5|few|14
CASSYSAGQETQYF
TGTGCCAGCAGTTACTCGGCAGGTCAAGAGACCCAGTACTTC
>TRBV7-8|TRBD1|TRBJ2-4|many|14
CASSFIQGADIQYF
TGTGCCAGCAGCTTTATCCAGGGGGCCGACATTCAGTACTTC
>TRBV11-2|.|TRBJ1-1|.|15
CASRNAARGGAEAFF
TGTGCCAGCAGGAACGCAGCCCGGGGAGGGGCTGAAGCTTTCTTT
>TRBV21-1|.|TRBJ1-5|many|18
CASSRWGGDRGPHQPQHF
TGTGCCAGCAGCCGCTGGGGGGGGGACAGGGGGCCCCATCAGCCCCAGCATTTT